The 11 T cell receptor beta chains in this list originate from one sample, sequenced in a study of blood T cell repertoires in COVID-19. The assay was immunoSEQ multiplex PCR, and TCRdb's table has in-frame clones only and misses some. The profile shows more than 85,000 clones, around 85% of them singletons. Material for sequencing was peripheral blood. Source of these receptors: a man older than 75 with active or convalescent COVID-19.

This clone was recorded only once. This CDR3 is also generated by other DNA sequences in the sample. The chain joins TRBV19 to TRBJ1-5; TRBD1 matches 8 bases. The CDR3 spans 14 residues. Trimming took 6 bases from V and 2 from J; bases not matched to a gene: 3. CDR1 and CDR2 from the germline V gene are LNHDA and SQIVND (reference sequence). CDR3 sequence (DNA): TGTGCCAGTAGCCCGACAGGGGGCAATCAGCCCCAGCATTTT. It encodes CASSPTGGNQPQHF.

The chain has TRBV3-1 (or the pseudogene TRBV3-2) and TRBJ1-1; 7 bases map to TRBD1. The CDR3 has 13 residues. V dropped 4 bases and J dropped 1; count of bases not matched to a gene: 0. Germline CDR1 LGHDT, CDR2 YNNKEL (reference sequence). CDR3 nucleotide sequence: TGTGCCAGCAGCCGGACAGGGAACACTGAAGCTTTCTTT. Amino acids: CASSRTGNTEAFF.

The rearrangement joins TRBV4-1 to TRBJ1-4, with unresolved D. The V gene's germline CDR1 is MGHRA and CDR2 YSYEKL. Trimming removed 1 base from V and 1 base from J, with 13 bases in between. This CDR3 comprises 17 residues. The CDR3 loop is CASSQVLSRRTNEKLFF. CDR3 in DNA: TGCGCCAGCAGCCAAGTGTTGTCCAGGCGAACTAATGAAAAACTGTTTTTT.

The rearrangement joins TRBV20-1 to TRBJ1-1, with D perhaps matching TRBD1 (6 bases). Germline CDR1 and CDR2: DFQATT and SNEGSKA (reference sequence). Trimming took off 4 bases at V and 7 bases at J, with 10 bases between the two ends. CDR3 length: 11 residues. The CDR3 is CSATRQDEAFF. DNA of the CDR3: TGCAGTGCTACCCGACAGGATGAAGCTTTCTTT.

The genes are TRBV30 and TRBJ1-2, with TRBD1 identical over 8 bases. This CDR3 has 17 amino acids. With V trimmed by 6 bases and J by 4 bases, 19 bases remained unmatched. CDR1 GTSNPN and CDR2 SVGIG come from the germline V gene (reference sequence). The CDR3 region has the DNA TGTGCCTGCCCACAGGGGGGGGCCTATTACCGTCCCTATGGCTACACCTTC. It specifies CACPQGGAYYRPYGYTF.

The chain uses TRBV5-1 and TRBJ2-7; D is uncertain. CDR3 length: 14 amino acids. CDR1 and CDR2 (germline): SGHRS, YFSETQ. V was clipped by 0 bases and J by 3 bases, with 10 bases between them. The CDR3 sequence is CASSLGAKYYEQYF. The CDR3 region has the DNA TGCGCCAGCAGCTTGGGGGCAAAATACTACGAGCAGTACTTC.

V gene TRBV6-5 combines with J gene TRBJ2-1, with D tentatively TRBD2 (7 bases). Germline V lookup: CDR1 MNHEY, CDR2 SVGAGI. The CDR3 sequence is 13 residues long. V lost 5 bases, J lost 5 bases, and 10 bases lay in between. For the CDR3, the DNA is TGTGCCAGCAGTCGGGGGGCCAACAATGAGCAGTTCTTC. It yields the protein CASSRGANNEQFF.

The chain links TRBV2 to TRBJ2-1; 7 positions agree with TRBD2. The ends lost 6 bases at V and 0 bases at J; junction bases unmatched: 2. CDR3 length equals 14 residues. Germline assignment: CDR1 SNHLY and CDR2 FYNNEI. The CDR3 reads CASSSGASYNEQFF. In DNA form, the CDR3 reads TGTGCCAGCAGCAGCGGGGCCTCCTACAATGAGCAGTTCTTC.

The chain combines TRBV12-2 with TRBJ2-7; the D call in the table, TRBD1, was not verified against the DNA. TRBV12-2 is reported as a pseudogene. The CDR3 has 16 residues. The CDR3 DNA sequence: TGTGCAAGTCGCTTAGGCCGGGGACAGGGCGTCTACGAGCAGTACTTC. Translating gives CASRLGRGQGVYEQYF.

This clone was observed many times. J is TRBJ1-2 and V is TRBV11-2; weak D call: TRBD1 (5 bases). With 10 bases removed from V and 5 bases from J, the gap between germline ends came to 11 bases. Germline V gene sequence: CDR1 SGHAT, CDR2 FQNNGV. The CDR3 has 11 residues. The CDR3 loop is CATPGGYGYTF. CDR3 nucleotide sequence: TGTGCCACCCCGGGGGGTTATGGCTACACCTTC.

The chain couples TRBV30 to TRBJ2-3; 9 positions match TRBD2. Germline assignment: CDR1 GTSNPN and CDR2 SVGIG (reference sequence). The CDR3 totals 16 residues. With 4 bases clipped from V and 3 bases from J, the junction kept 11 bases outside the gene matches. The CDR3 loop reads CAWNRGGGSATDTQYF. The CDR3 DNA reads as TGTGCCTGGAACCGCGGGGGGGGGTCTGCGACAGATACGCAGTATTTT.